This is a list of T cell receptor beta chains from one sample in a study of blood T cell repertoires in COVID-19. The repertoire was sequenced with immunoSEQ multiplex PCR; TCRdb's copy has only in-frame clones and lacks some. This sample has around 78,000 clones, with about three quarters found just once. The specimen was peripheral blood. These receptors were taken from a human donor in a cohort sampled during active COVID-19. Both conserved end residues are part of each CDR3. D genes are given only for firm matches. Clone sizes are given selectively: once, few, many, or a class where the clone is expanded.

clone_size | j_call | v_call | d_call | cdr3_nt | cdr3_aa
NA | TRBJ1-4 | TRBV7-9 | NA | TGTGCCAGCAGCTTAATAGGGGAGGTTGAAAAACTGTTTTTT | CASSLIGEVEKLFF
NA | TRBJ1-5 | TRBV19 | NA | TGTGCCAGTAGTACCCGGCTACAGGGTTTCTGGCAGCCCCAGCATTTT | CASSTRLQGFWQPQHF
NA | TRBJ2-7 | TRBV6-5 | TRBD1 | TGTGCCAGCAGGGACCCCGGGACAGGATCCTACGAGCAGTACTTC | CASRDPGTGSYEQYF
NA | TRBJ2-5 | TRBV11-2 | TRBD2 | TGTGCCAGCAGCTCCGATCTAGCGGTCTTTTGGACCCAGTACTTC | CASSSDLAVFWTQYF
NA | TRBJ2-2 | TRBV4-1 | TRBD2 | TGCGCCAGCAGCCAACGGGGACTAGCTGGGGGAAATACCGGGGAGCTGTTTTTT | CASSQRGLAGGNTGELFF
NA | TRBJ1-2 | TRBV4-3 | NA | TGCGCCAGCAGCCAAGAATTTTACCCAAGAGGTTACACCTTC | CASSQEFYPRGYTF
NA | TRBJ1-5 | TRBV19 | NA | TGTGCCAGTAGTATAGGTTTAGTTGGGCAGGGTAATCGTCCCCAGCATTTT | CASSIGLVGQGNRPQHF
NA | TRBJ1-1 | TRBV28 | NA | TGTGCCAGCAGTATTGAAGGGGGGGTGGACACTGAAGCTTTCTTT | CASSIEGGVDTEAFF
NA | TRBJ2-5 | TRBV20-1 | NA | TGCAGTGCTAGTTACTTGCGCCCAGGAGAGACCCAGTACTTC | CSASYLRPGETQYF
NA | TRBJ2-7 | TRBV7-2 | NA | TGTGCCAGCAGCGTGTCCGGGGTTTCCTACGAGCAGTACTTC | CASSVSGVSYEQYF
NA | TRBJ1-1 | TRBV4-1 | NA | TGCGCCAGCAGCCAAGATCGAACTAACACTGAAGCTTTCTTT | CASSQDRTNTEAFF
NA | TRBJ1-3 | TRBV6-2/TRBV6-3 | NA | TGTGCCAGCAGTATTAACAGGAGCTCTGGAAACACCATATATTTT | CASSINRSSGNTIYF
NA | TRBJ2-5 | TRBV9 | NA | TGTGCCAGCAGCGTCGCCGGGACATCGGAGACCCAGTACTTC | CASSVAGTSETQYF
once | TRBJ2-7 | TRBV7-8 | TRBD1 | TGTGCCAGCAGCTTAGCTCCGACAGGGGCCTACGAGCAGTACTTC | CASSLAPTGAYEQYF
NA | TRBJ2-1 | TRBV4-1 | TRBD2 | TGCGCCAGCAGCCTGACTAGCGGGGGGAATGAGCAGTTCTTC | CASSLTSGGNEQFF
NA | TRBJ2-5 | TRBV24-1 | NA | TGTGCCACCAGTGAGGGCGGGGTGGGCCAAGAGACCCAGTACTTC | CATSEGGVGQETQYF
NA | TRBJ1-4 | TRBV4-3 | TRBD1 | TGCGCCAGCAGCCAGGGGGTAGGGGGCCCTAATGAAAAACTGTTTTTT | CASSQGVGGPNEKLFF
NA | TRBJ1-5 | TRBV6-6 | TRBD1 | TGTGCCAGTCTTCGACAGGGGGGTGGACAGCCCCAGCATTTT | CASLRQGGGQPQHF
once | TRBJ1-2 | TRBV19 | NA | TGTGCCAGTACAGCCGGGACAAGATCTAACTATGGCTACACCTTC | CASTAGTRSNYGYTF
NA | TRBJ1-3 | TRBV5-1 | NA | TGCGCCAGCAGAATAGGGGAAGGAGGAAACACCATATATTTT | CASRIGEGGNTIYF
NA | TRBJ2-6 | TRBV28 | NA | TGTGCCAGTGAGCAGGTTGGCGGGGCCAACGTCCTGACTTTC | CASEQVGGANVLTF